This T cell receptor beta chain comes out of a study of cytomegalovirus exposure and HLA in healthy donors. Findings of the study overall: Most TCRs appeared rarely, but some public TCRs recurred in many donors. The study listed under 200 cytomegalovirus-associated TCR beta chains. The classifier reportedly diagnosed cytomegalovirus status with high sensitivity and specificity.

Clones were sequenced by immunoSEQ multiplex PCR, and TCRdb holds only the in-frame ones, with some missing. This table holds 130,000 to 150,000 clones, around 88% found once. Germline V lookup: CDR1 SGHNT, CDR2 YYREEE (reference sequence). The J segment lost 0 bases and the V segment lost 5 bases, leaving 6 bases of the junction unmatched. CDR3 length: 15 residues. In its sample, this clone was seen once. Its antigen is as yet unknown. The chain employs TRBV5-4 and TRBJ2-3; 7 nucleotides match TRBD2. This sequence originates from a woman between 18 and 29 years old in good health and CMV-seropositive. Sequencing used PBMCs. The CDR3 region is CASRRDYTSTDTQYF. The CDR3 DNA reads TGTGCCAGCAGGAGGGACTATACTAGCACAGATACGCAGTATTTT. Full variable domain (missing parts from reference TRBV5-4 and TRBJ2-3): ETGVTQSPTHLIKTRGQQVTLRCSSQSGHNTVSWYQQALGQGPQFIFQYYREEENGRGNFPPRFSGLQFPNYSSELNVNALELDDSALYLCASRRDYTSTDTQYFGPGTRLTVL.